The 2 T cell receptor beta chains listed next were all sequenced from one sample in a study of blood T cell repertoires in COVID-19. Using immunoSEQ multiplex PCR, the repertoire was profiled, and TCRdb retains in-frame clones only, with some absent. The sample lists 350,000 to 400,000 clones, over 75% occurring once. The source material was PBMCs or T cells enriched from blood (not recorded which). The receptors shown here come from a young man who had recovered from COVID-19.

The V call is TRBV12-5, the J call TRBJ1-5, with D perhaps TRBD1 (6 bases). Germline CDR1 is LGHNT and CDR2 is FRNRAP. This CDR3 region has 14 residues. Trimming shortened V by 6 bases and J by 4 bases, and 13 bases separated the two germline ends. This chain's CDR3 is CASGPGQRNQPQHF. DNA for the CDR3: TGTGCTAGTGGCCCAGGACAGCGAAATCAGCCCCAGCATTTT.

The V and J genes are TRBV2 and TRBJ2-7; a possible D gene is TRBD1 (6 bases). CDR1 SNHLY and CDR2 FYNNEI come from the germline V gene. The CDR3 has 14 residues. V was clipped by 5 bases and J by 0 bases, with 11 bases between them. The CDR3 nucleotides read TGTGCCAGCAGTTCAGGACAGAGCTCCTACGAGCAGTACTTC. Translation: CASSSGQSSYEQYF.